The 31 T cell receptor beta chains reported below all come from one sample, sequenced in a study of blood T cell repertoires in COVID-19. TCRdb keeps only in-frame clones here, not all; method: immunoSEQ multiplex PCR. Seen here are 70,000 to 90,000 clones, 85% to 90% observed once, and the top ten hold around 7.3%. The sequencing input was peripheral blood. Source of these receptors: a man older than 75 with active or convalescent COVID-19.

The CDR3 DNA is TGTGCCAGCAGTCAGACGGGACAGGGGAGGGGGACCCAGTACTTC. Encoded protein: CASSQTGQGRGTQYF. This chain joins TRBV6-5 and TRBJ2-5, with TRBD1 matching over 10 bases. The CDR3 extends over 15 amino acids. J lost 7 bases, V lost 5 bases, and 10 bases had no gene match. CDR1 MNHEY and CDR2 SVGAGI come from the germline V gene.

J is TRBJ1-2 and V is TRBV28; D is unclear. Per germline, CDR1 MDHEN and CDR2 SYDVKM. The CDR3 is made up of 14 amino acids. Trimming cost V 4 bases and J 7 bases, with 16 bases left between them. CDR3 loop: CASSSAAAGSGYTF. As DNA, the CDR3 is TGTGCCAGCAGTTCGGCGGCGGCGGGCTCTGGCTACACCTTC.

V and J are TRBV19 and TRBJ1-2; TRBD1 is a possible D gene (6 bases). The length of the CDR3 is 15 residues. CDR1 and CDR2 from the germline V gene are LNHDA and SQIVND (reference sequence). V was clipped by 4 bases and J by 7 bases, with 19 bases between them. The CDR3 coding sequence is TGTGCCAGTAGTACCGAACAGGGCTTGGTGGGTGGCTACACCTTC. Translating it yields CASSTEQGLVGGYTF.

The chain is built from TRBV2 and TRBJ2-2, with D possibly TRBD1 on 6 matching bases. The V gene lost 3 bases and the J gene lost 3 bases, with 8 bases spanning the gap. Germline V gene lookup returns CDR1 SNHLY and CDR2 FYNNEI. CDR3 length: 14 residues. The CDR3 loop is CASSENRDTGELFF. The CDR3 bases are TGTGCCAGCAGTGAGAACAGGGACACCGGGGAGCTGTTTTTT.

The J gene is TRBJ2-3, the V gene TRBV5-1; no definite D call. Between the trimmed V and J ends, which lost 1 base and 0 bases, there was a span of 9 bases. Per the germline V gene, CDR1 is SGHRS and CDR2 is YFSETQ. The CDR3 has 15 amino acids. CDR3 amino acids: CASSLIPESTDTQYF. The CDR3 bases are TGCGCCAGCAGCTTGATCCCGGAGAGCACAGATACGCAGTATTTT.

The J gene is TRBJ1-5, the V gene TRBV6-5, with 8 bases aligning to TRBD1. Germline V CDR1 and CDR2: MNHEY, SVGAGI. The V gene end was trimmed by 3 bases and the J gene end by 7 bases; junction bases not matched to a gene: 5. The CDR3 spans 14 residues. As DNA, the CDR3 is TGTGCCAGCAGTTATAGACAGGGGAGGCAGCCCCAGCATTTT. Amino acid sequence: CASSYRQGRQPQHF.

The chain links TRBV30 to TRBJ1-6; 10 nucleotides align to TRBD1. V was pared by 0 bases and J by 8 bases, with 1 base of the junction left unmatched. Germline V CDR1 and CDR2: GTSNPN, SVGIG (reference sequence). The CDR3 length is 14 residues. The CDR3 DNA is TGTGCCTGGAGTGTAGACAGGGGGCATTCACCCCTCCACTTT. Encoded protein: CAWSVDRGHSPLHF.

This clone appeared a few times. The chain links TRBV7-9 to TRBJ1-3; D call uncertain. V was trimmed by 5 bases and J by 6 bases, leaving 8 bases between them. The germline CDR1 and CDR2 sequences are SEHNR and FQNEAQ (reference sequence). This CDR3 is 12 amino acids long. CDR3: CASSRGENTIYF. The DNA of the CDR3 is TGTGCCAGCAGCCGTGGAGAAAACACCATATATTTT.

The V and J genes are TRBV3-1 (or the pseudogene TRBV3-2) and TRBJ1-2; 8 bases are a match to TRBD1. Looked up from germline, CDR1 is LGHDT and CDR2 is YNNKEL (reference sequence). The J segment lost 4 bases and the V segment lost 5 bases, leaving 9 bases of the junction unmatched. The CDR3 is 15 amino acids. CDR3 in DNA: TGTGCCAGCAGCGAGCAAGAAACAGGGGGCTATGGCTACACCTTC. Amino acid sequence: CASSEQETGGYGYTF.

V is TRBV6-5 and J is TRBJ2-1, with TRBD1 matching 9 bases. Germline trimming cut 6 bases from V and 6 bases from J; bases unmatched to any gene: 9. The CDR3 runs 15 residues. Germline V gene data show CDR1 as MNHEY and CDR2 as SVGAGI. CDR3 amino acids: CASSPAGTGRNEQFF. CDR3 coding DNA: TGTGCCAGCAGCCCCGCAGGGACAGGGCGCAATGAGCAGTTCTTC.

This chain joins TRBV5-1 and TRBJ1-6, with D maybe TRBD1 (5 bases). V was clipped by 7 bases and J by 7 bases, with 12 bases between them. The CDR3 spans 13 residues. CDR1 is SGHRS, CDR2 YFSETQ, per germline. As DNA, the CDR3 is TGCGCCAGCTCCGACAGACCGAATTCACCCCTCCACTTT. It is translated as CASSDRPNSPLHF.

The chain uses TRBV18 and TRBJ1-5; TRBD1 is a possible D gene (6 bases). Per germline, CDR1 KGHSH and CDR2 LQKENI. Trimming cost V 5 bases and J 7 bases, with 18 bases left between them. The CDR3 has 15 amino acids. The CDR3 DNA is TGTGCCAGCTCATCTGTTCCAGGGGCTCGACAGCCCCAGCATTTT. Amino acid sequence: CASSSVPGARQPQHF.

The chain couples TRBV28 to TRBJ1-5, with D uncertain. Germline CDR1 and CDR2: MDHEN and SYDVKM. The CDR3 covers 16 residues. With 4 bases removed from V and 1 base from J, the gap between germline ends came to 14 bases. This chain's CDR3 is CASSSPSSASNQPQHF. The DNA of the CDR3 is TGTGCCAGCAGTTCGCCGTCCAGCGCGAGCAATCAGCCCCAGCATTTT.

This chain links TRBV5-4 with TRBJ2-7, with TRBD2 matching 8 bases. Trimming at V came to 4 bases and at J to 3 bases, leaving 6 bases not matched to a gene. The CDR3 sequence is 14 residues long. Germline V gene lookup returns CDR1 SGHNT and CDR2 YYREEE (reference sequence). CDR3 amino acids: CASSRMGTSYEQYV. The CDR3 DNA sequence: TGTGCCAGCAGCCGCATGGGGACTAGCTACGAGCAGTACGTC.

This clone has just a few counts. This chain joins TRBV2 and TRBJ1-4; D is ambiguous. Germline CDR1 and CDR2: SNHLY and FYNNEI. Trimming pared 7 bases from V and 5 bases from J, leaving 17 bases between. CDR3 length: 15 amino acids. CDR3 sequence: CASKRTMEVNEKLFF. CDR3 sequence (DNA): TGTGCCAGCAAGCGTACCATGGAGGTCAATGAAAAACTGTTTTTT.

The CDR3 protein is CASSSPSGGNTEAFF. CDR3 nucleotide sequence: TGTGCCAGCAGTTCTCCCTCGGGGGGGAACACTGAAGCTTTCTTT. The genes are TRBV28 and TRBJ1-1; tentatively, D is TRBD1 (5 bases). CDR3 length equals 15 residues. V was clipped by 4 bases and J by 1 base, with 13 bases between them. CDR1 is MDHEN, CDR2 SYDVKM, per germline.

The rearrangement joins TRBV6-5 to TRBJ2-1, with TRBD2 matching over 12 bases. The J segment lost 4 bases and the V segment lost 8 bases, leaving 3 bases of the junction unmatched. The length of the CDR3 is 14 residues. The germline V gene encodes CDR1 MNHEY and CDR2 SVGAGI. The DNA of the CDR3 is TGTGCCAGCGGACTAGCGGGACGGTACAATGAGCAGTTCTTC. Amino acid sequence: CASGLAGRYNEQFF.

V usage is TRBV5-6 and J usage is TRBJ2-7; 7 bases line up with TRBD2. Germline trimming cut 3 bases from V and 3 bases from J; bases unmatched to any gene: 6. Germline assignment: CDR1 SGHDT and CDR2 YYEEEE. This CDR3 comprises 14 residues. For the CDR3, the DNA is TGTGCCAGCAGCTCTCGTGGGGGGGGCTACGAGCAGTACGTC. Translation: CASSSRGGGYEQYV.

V usage is TRBV7-9 and J usage is TRBJ1-1; 8 bases fit TRBD1. The CDR3 is 15 amino acids. The germline gives CDR1 SEHNR, CDR2 FQNEAQ (reference sequence). J was trimmed by 5 bases and V by 2 bases; bases with no gene match: 7. CDR3 sequence (DNA): TGTGCCAGCAGCTTACAGGGGGCGGCAAGGACTGAAGCTTTCTTT. Encoded protein: CASSLQGAARTEAFF.

This clone appeared once. The chain recombines TRBV7-3 with TRBJ2-2; D gene unclear. From germline, CDR1 is SGHTA and CDR2 FQGTGA. Trimming left V 5 bases short and J 4 bases short, with 11 bases between. This CDR3 comprises 14 residues. This CDR3 reads CASSPTLATGELFF. The CDR3, as DNA: TGTGCCAGCAGCCCCACCTTGGCCACCGGGGAGCTGTTTTTT. Complete variable domain (other parts from reference TRBV7-3 and TRBJ2-2): GAGVSQTPSNKVTEKGKYVELRCDPISGHTALYWYRQSLGQGPEFLIYFQGTGAADDSGLPNDRFFAVRPEGSVSTLKIQRTERGDSAVYLCASSPTLATGELFFGEGSRLTVL.

This chain joins TRBV18 and TRBJ2-4; D is perhaps TRBD2 (6 bases). CDR1 is KGHSH and CDR2 is LQKENI in the germline V gene. The V and J ends lost 3 bases and 8 bases respectively, with 20 bases between them. The CDR3 length is 16 residues. In DNA, the CDR3 is TGTGCCAGCTCACCTAAAGACAGTCCCTCGGGGGACATTCAGTACTTC. This encodes CASSPKDSPSGDIQYF.

The genes are TRBV4-1 and TRBJ2-1; TRBD2 is a possible D gene (7 bases). V shed 0 bases and J shed 6 bases, with 12 bases lying between them. The CDR3 covers 15 residues. The germline V gene has CDR1 MGHRA and CDR2 YSYEKL. This CDR3 is CASSQDRGGFNEQFF. CDR3 DNA sequence: TGCGCCAGCAGCCAAGACAGGGGAGGGTTCAATGAGCAGTTCTTC.

The chain uses TRBV4-1 and TRBJ1-4, with 8 nucleotides matching TRBD1. Germline V lookup: CDR1 MGHRA, CDR2 YSYEKL. The junction had 13 bases not matched to a gene; V was cut back by 2 bases and J by 8 bases. This CDR3 has 17 amino acids. The CDR3 region is CASSQHLPTGGGEKLFF. CDR3 sequence (DNA): TGCGCCAGCAGCCAACATCTTCCAACAGGGGGAGGCGAAAAACTGTTTTTT.

The chain couples TRBV11-2 to TRBJ2-1; 8 positions match TRBD1. CDR3 length: 15 amino acids. V lost 1 base and J lost 6; bases outside the gene matches: 5. Germline loops: CDR1 SGHAT, CDR2 FQNNGV. In nucleotides, the CDR3 is TGTGCCAGCAGCTTAGCAGGGGGCCGGGGCAATGAGCAGTTCTTC. It translates to CASSLAGGRGNEQFF.

The gene calls are TRBV7-6 and TRBJ2-5; D perhaps matches TRBD2 (6 bases). The length of the CDR3 is 16 residues. The germline V gene encodes CDR1 SGHVS and CDR2 FNYEAQ. The ends were cut back, 5 bases at V and 0 bases at J, with 16 bases in the middle. CDR3 residues: CASSPQGGAYQETQYF. The CDR3 DNA is TGTGCCAGCAGCCCCCAGGGAGGTGCATACCAAGAGACCCAGTACTTC.

The chain joins TRBV27 to TRBJ2-1; no clear D gene. This CDR3 is 15 amino acids long. With 5 bases removed from V and 0 bases from J, the gap between germline ends came to 11 bases. CDR1 and CDR2 from the germline V gene are MNHEY and SMNVEV (reference sequence). CDR3 in amino acids: CASSPISSSYNEQFF. CDR3 sequence (DNA): TGTGCCAGCAGTCCTATATCGAGCTCCTACAATGAGCAGTTCTTC.

The chain combines TRBV29-1 with TRBJ1-1, with 11 bases that match TRBD1. J gave up 5 bases and V 7 bases, and 9 bases lay outside the gene matches. CDR1 is SQVTM, CDR2 ANQGSEA, per germline. The length of the CDR3 is 14 residues. The CDR3 sequence is CSATIGTGGTEAFF. In nucleotides, the CDR3 is TGCAGCGCCACCATTGGGACAGGGGGGACTGAAGCTTTCTTT.

The chain combines TRBV5-4 with TRBJ2-2; 11 positions agree with TRBD1. V lost 0 bases to trimming and J lost 1 base; unmatched junction nucleotides: 8. Germline V gene data show CDR1 as SGHNT and CDR2 as YYREEE (reference sequence). There are 19 residues in the CDR3. The CDR3 DNA is TGTGCCAGCAGCTTGGAAGGACAGGGGGCATATTGGAACACCGGGGAGCTGTTTTTT. Protein product: CASSLEGQGAYWNTGELFF.

The genes are TRBV14 and TRBJ2-1, with TRBD1 identical over 9 bases. Germline V gene data show CDR1 as SGHDN and CDR2 as FVKESK. This CDR3 has 18 amino acids. V lost 4 bases and J lost 0; bases outside the gene matches: 10. The chain's CDR3 is CASSRTGDGGSSYNEQFF. CDR3 DNA: TGTGCCAGCAGCCGGACAGGGGACGGGGGGAGCTCCTACAATGAGCAGTTCTTC.

V gene TRBV5-1 combines with J gene TRBJ2-3; possibly TRBD2 for D (5 bases). The CDR3 is 15 amino acids. Trimming left V 4 bases short and J 0 bases short, with 12 bases between. Germline V gene lookup returns CDR1 SGHRS and CDR2 YFSETQ. CDR3 loop: CASSTDSPSTDTQYF. The CDR3, as DNA: TGCGCCAGCAGCACGGACTCACCTAGCACAGATACGCAGTATTTT.

The chain couples TRBV6-6 to TRBJ1-5; D may be TRBD1 (5 bases). Per the germline V gene, CDR1 is MNHNY and CDR2 is SVGAGI (reference sequence). CDR3 size: 14 residues. Deletions cut 5 bases from V and 0 bases from J, with 8 bases between. CDR3 sequence: CASSPGLSNQPQHF. CDR3 sequence (DNA): TGTGCCAGCAGTCCAGGGCTTAGCAATCAGCCCCAGCATTTT.